Presented here are 18 T cell receptor beta chains from one specimen sequenced in a study of control samples from healthy donors and cancer patients. The data were produced by immunoSEQ multiplex PCR, yet TCRdb's version contains in-frame clones alone and is incomplete. The data contain some 130,000 clones, roughly 91% of them singletons. Material: PBMCs. The source is a man aged 45-65 years with head and neck cancer.

This rearrangement joins TRBV7-2 to TRBJ2-2; D may be TRBD2 (5 bases). Per germline, CDR1 SGHTA and CDR2 FQGNSA. The CDR3 totals 15 residues. The V gene lost 6 bases and the J gene lost 2 bases, with 13 bases spanning the gap. The CDR3 coding sequence is TGTGCCAGCAGTCACCGGGAAGTCAACACCGGGGAGCTGTTTTTT. Protein: CASSHREVNTGELFF.

The chain combines TRBV3-1 (or the pseudogene TRBV3-2) with TRBJ2-1; D not certain. The V gene lost 1 base and the J gene lost 8 bases, with 6 bases spanning the gap. This CDR3 comprises 12 residues. Germline V CDR1 and CDR2: LGHDT, YNNKEL (reference sequence). The CDR3 bases are TGTGCCAGCAGCCAAGTGGGGTATGAGCAGTTCTTC. This sequence encodes CASSQVGYEQFF.

This chain connects TRBV6-6 to TRBJ1-5, with TRBD1 matching over 8 bases. Germline V gene data show CDR1 as MNHNY and CDR2 as SVGAGI (reference sequence). V dropped 2 bases and J dropped 4; count of bases not matched to a gene: 4. The CDR3 is 15 residues long. DNA of the CDR3: TGTGCCAGCAGTTACGACAGGGGTGAAAATCAGCCCCAGCATTTT. This gives the protein CASSYDRGENQPQHF.

V gene TRBV18 combines with J gene TRBJ2-2; D is possibly TRBD2 (6 bases). This CDR3 contains 16 residues. In germline, CDR1 is KGHSH, CDR2 LQKENI. V lost 3 bases and J 4 bases, leaving 15 bases between the germline ends. The CDR3 sequence is CASSPLATGGTGELFF. CDR3 DNA: TGTGCCAGCTCACCCCTAGCGACGGGCGGCACCGGGGAGCTGTTTTTT.

The chain links TRBV7-2 to TRBJ2-2, with unresolved D. The CDR3 extends over 15 amino acids. Germline V gene sequence: CDR1 SGHTA, CDR2 FQGNSA. Trimming left V 1 base short and J 4 bases short, with 10 bases between. CDR3 sequence: CASSLGQFPTGELFF. The CDR3 DNA follows: TGTGCCAGCAGCTTAGGGCAGTTCCCCACCGGGGAGCTGTTTTTT.

The chain has TRBV6-5 and TRBJ2-1, with a tentative D call TRBD2 (7 bases). Germline V CDR1 and CDR2: MNHEY, SVGAGI. The CDR3 has 14 residues. V shed 4 bases and J shed 4 bases, with 11 bases lying between them. For the CDR3, the DNA is TGTGCCAGCAGTTTTCGGGGGGCGTACAATGAGCAGTTCTTC. Its translation: CASSFRGAYNEQFF.

The rearrangement joins TRBV7-3 to TRBJ2-3, with D maybe TRBD2 (6 bases). This CDR3 has 14 amino acids. Germline V gene data show CDR1 as SGHTA and CDR2 as FQGTGA. Deletions cut 0 bases from V and 7 bases from J, with 11 bases between. The CDR3 DNA is TGTGCCAGCAGCTTAACAGGAGGGCCACATACGCAGTATTTT. Translating gives CASSLTGGPHTQYF.

V is TRBV5-1 and J is TRBJ1-4; perhaps TRBD1 as D (6 bases). V gave up 0 bases and J gave up 5 bases, with 8 bases separating them. CDR3 size: 14 residues. CDR1 is SGHRS, CDR2 YFSETQ, per germline. CDR3 loop: CASSLGQGNEKLFF. The CDR3 coding sequence is TGCGCCAGCAGCTTGGGGCAGGGGAATGAAAAACTGTTTTTT.

In DNA form, the CDR3 reads TGTGCCTACCTAATGGGGGCACGTGGCTACACCTTC. This translates into CAYLMGARGYTF. The gene calls are TRBV30 and TRBJ1-2, with a tentative D call TRBD1 (6 bases). CDR1 is GTSNPN, CDR2 SVGIG, per germline (reference sequence). Trimming pared 7 bases from V and 7 bases from J, leaving 16 bases between. The CDR3 is made up of 12 amino acids.

The chain uses TRBV18 and TRBJ1-5; D uncertain. Trimming took 0 bases from V and 9 from J, leaving 9 bases between them. Germline CDR1 KGHSH, CDR2 LQKENI. This CDR3 region has 13 residues. The CDR3 loop is CASSPPSGMPQHF. CDR3 in DNA: TGTGCCAGCTCACCACCGTCCGGGATGCCCCAGCATTTT.

The CDR3 region has the DNA TGCAGTGGGGACGGTGGCTATGGCTACACCTTC. Translation gives CSGDGGYGYTF. The gene calls are TRBV20-1 and TRBJ1-2, with D perhaps matching TRBD1 (5 bases). Germline values: CDR1 DFQATT, CDR2 SNEGSKA (reference sequence). This CDR3 is built from 11 residues. V lost 7 bases and J lost 4, with 10 bases in between.

This chain uses TRBV5-6 with TRBJ2-2, with TRBD2 as a possible D gene (7 bases). Germline V gene lookup returns CDR1 SGHDT and CDR2 YYEEEE. The V gene lost 2 bases and the J gene lost 5 bases, with 13 bases spanning the gap. The CDR3 loop spans 15 amino acids. The DNA for the CDR3 is TGTGCCAGCAGCTTTTTGGGGGGGCGAACCGGGGAGCTGTTTTTT. Its protein product is CASSFLGGRTGELFF.

The J gene is TRBJ1-6, the V gene TRBV6-2 or TRBV6-3; D is possibly TRBD1 (5 bases). V was shortened by 2 bases and J by 3 bases, with 11 bases between the two germline ends. The CDR3 has 16 amino acids. Germline loops: CDR1 MNHEY, CDR2 SVGEGT. The CDR3 sequence is CASSYRQGYYNSPLHF. The CDR3 nucleotides read TGTGCCAGCAGTTACCGGCAGGGATACTATAATTCACCCCTCCACTTT.

The J gene is TRBJ1-6, the V gene TRBV6-5; TRBD1 might be the D (6 bases). Germline V gene sequence: CDR1 MNHEY, CDR2 SVGAGI. The length of the CDR3 is 15 residues. Trimming stripped 7 bases from V and 5 bases from J, with 15 bases between. The CDR3 DNA reads as TGTGCCAGCATCCCACAGGGAAGGGATAATTCACCCCTCCACTTT. This codes for CASIPQGRDNSPLHF.

The chain couples TRBV29-1 to TRBJ2-3; tentative D call: TRBD2 (6 bases). Germline V CDR1 and CDR2: SQVTM, ANQGSEA. There are 13 residues in the CDR3. The V and J ends lost 4 bases and 1 base respectively, with 9 bases between them. The CDR3 sequence: CSVVGGGTDTQYF. CDR3 sequence (DNA): TGCAGCGTTGTCGGGGGTGGCACAGATACGCAGTATTTT.

This chain uses TRBV3-1 (or the pseudogene TRBV3-2) with TRBJ1-5; D is unclear. Deletions cut 2 bases from V and 0 bases from J, with 14 bases between. The CDR3 sequence is 17 residues long. Germline V gene data show CDR1 as LGHDT and CDR2 as YNNKEL (reference sequence). The CDR3 bases are TGTGCCAGCAGCCAACCTGGGTGGAGCTATAGCAATCAGCCCCAGCATTTT. This gives the protein CASSQPGWSYSNQPQHF.

The chain links TRBV9 to TRBJ2-1, with D tentatively TRBD1 (6 bases). V was clipped by 1 base and J by 2 bases, with 10 bases between them. This CDR3 spans 15 amino acids. Germline assignment: CDR1 SGDLS and CDR2 YYNGEE. CDR3 nucleotide sequence: TGTGCCAGCAGCGTACAGGGGTCCCCCTACAATGAGCAGTTCTTC. Its translation is CASSVQGSPYNEQFF.

This rearrangement joins TRBV6-6 to TRBJ2-2; D not certain. Trimming took off 3 bases at V and 1 base at J, with 6 bases between the two ends. Per germline, CDR1 MNHNY and CDR2 SVGAGI (reference sequence). The CDR3 consists of 14 residues. DNA for the CDR3: TGTGCCAGCAGTTATAGTGAGAACACCGGGGAGCTGTTTTTT. Its translation: CASSYSENTGELFF.